This record covers a single TCR beta chain. Some clones are missing from TCRdb's copy, which holds only in-frame ones; the method was immunoSEQ multiplex PCR. The data contain around 130,000 clones, 92% of them singletons. These data originate in a study of T cell responses to AZD1222 COVID-19 vaccine. The CDR3 extends over 14 amino acids. Germline CDR1 SGHVS, CDR2 FQNEAQ. With 1 base removed from V and 6 bases from J, the gap between germline ends came to 11 bases. This chain joins TRBV7-8 and TRBJ2-3, with no clear D. Sequenced material: peripheral blood, taken 28 days after the second AZD1222 dose. This receptor was obtained from an adult who received the AZD1222 COVID-19 vaccine. CDR3 sequence reads: CASSLVALVDTQYF. The DNA of the CDR3 is TGTGCCAGCAGCTTAGTGGCCCTGGTGGATACGCAGTATTTT. Supplemented by reference TRBV7-8 and TRBJ2-3, the full variable domain reads GAGVSQSPRYKVAKRGQDVALRCDPISGHVSLFWYQQALGQGPEFLTYFQNEAQLDKSGLPSDRFFAERPEGSVSTLKIQRTQQEDSAVYLCASSLVALVDTQYFGPGTRLTVL.